The next 24 T cell receptor beta chains were all read from a single sample in a study of STAT5B mutations in CD4+ large granular lymphocyte leukemia. Data came from immunoSEQ multiplex PCR; TCRdb stores just in-frame clones and leaves some out. The sample has more than 25,000 clones, 80% to 85% seen once; the top ten hold 0.3% to 0.4%. Sequencing was performed on CD4+ T cells from blood buffy coats. These receptors were taken from a human donor in good health.

The table lists this clone with a count of one. This CDR3 reads CASSIGNSGANVLTF. Here the CDR3 DNA reads TGTGCCAGTAGTATTGGTAACTCTGGGGCCAACGTCCTGACTTTC. The rearrangement uses TRBV19 and TRBJ2-6; D gene unclear. The ends were cut back, 3 bases at V and 0 bases at J, with 6 bases in the middle. Germline values: CDR1 LNHDA, CDR2 SQIVND (reference sequence). This CDR3 comprises 15 residues.

The chain combines TRBV6-1 with TRBJ1-6; D call uncertain. The V gene's germline CDR1 is MNHNS and CDR2 SASEGT. The CDR3 runs 14 residues. Trimming shortened V by 5 bases and J by 8 bases, and 13 bases separated the two germline ends. The CDR3 here is CASSLSMTYSPLHF. CDR3 DNA sequence: TGTGCCAGCAGTTTGTCGATGACTTATTCACCCCTCCACTTT.

The chain joins TRBV6-6 to TRBJ1-5, with D uncertain. Trimming stripped 2 bases from V and 2 bases from J, with 10 bases between. Germline CDR1 and CDR2: MNHNY and SVGAGI (reference sequence). CDR3 size: 15 residues. CDR3 bases: TGTGCCAGCAGTTACAGGGTCATTGGCAATCAGCCCCAGCATTTT. Its translation is CASSYRVIGNQPQHF.

A single count supports this clone. V usage is TRBV28 and J usage is TRBJ2-1, with 8 bases that match TRBD1. V dropped 5 bases and J dropped 5; count of bases not matched to a gene: 5. The germline CDR1 and CDR2 sequences are MDHEN and SYDVKM. The CDR3 consists of 14 residues. In DNA, the CDR3 is TGTGCCAGCAGTCGACTCAGGGGGCACAATGAGCAGTTCTTC. Its protein is CASSRLRGHNEQFF.

This clone occurred once. The gene calls are TRBV2 and TRBJ2-1, with D unclear. Looked up from germline, CDR1 is SNHLY and CDR2 is FYNNEI. The CDR3 extends over 15 amino acids. Deletions cut 4 bases from V and 5 bases from J, with 15 bases between. Here the CDR3 DNA reads TGTGCCAGCAGTGTACGACGGGCTGGACACAATGAGCAGTTCTTC. Translated, it gives CASSVRRAGHNEQFF.

CDR3 DNA sequence: TGCGCCAGCAGCCAAGAGAAGTCCTTCGGACATCGGCCGTTCGTGCAGTTCTTC. Its protein product is CASSQEKSFGHRPFVQFF. The rearrangement uses TRBV4-3 and TRBJ2-1; D is possibly TRBD1 (5 bases). This CDR3 is 18 amino acids long. Deletions cut 0 bases from V and 12 bases from J, with 27 bases between. The V gene's germline CDR1 is LGHNA and CDR2 YSLEER.

This chain uses TRBV18 with TRBJ1-5; perhaps TRBD1 as D (5 bases). Germline CDR1 KGHSH, CDR2 LQKENI. The CDR3 extends over 14 amino acids. V lost 3 bases and J lost 3, with 9 bases in between. This CDR3 reads CASSPWGDNQPQHF. The CDR3 DNA reads TGTGCCAGCTCACCCTGGGGGGACAATCAGCCCCAGCATTTT.

This clone has only one observation. V is TRBV11-2 and J is TRBJ2-2, with D maybe TRBD2 (6 bases). Germline V CDR1 and CDR2: SGHAT, FQNNGV. The CDR3 sequence is 15 residues long. V dropped 0 bases and J dropped 5 bases, with 10 bases sitting between them. The DNA for the CDR3 is TGTGCCAGCAGCTTAGATGCGGGGTCTACCGGGGAGCTGTTTTTT. This encodes CASSLDAGSTGELFF.

The chain combines TRBV11-2 with TRBJ2-1; D might be TRBD2 (6 bases). Germline CDR1 SGHAT, CDR2 FQNNGV. Trimming shortened V by 5 bases and J by 6 bases, and 17 bases separated the two germline ends. This CDR3 spans 15 amino acids. The CDR3 region has the DNA TGTGCCAGCAGCGCCCTCGGGGGTAGTCGCAATGAGCAGTTCTTC. Protein: CASSALGGSRNEQFF. Combining the CDR3 with reference TRBV11-2 and TRBJ2-1 gives the whole variable domain EAGVAQSPRYKIIEKRQSVAFWCNPISGHATLYWYQQILGQGPKLLIQFQNNGVVDDSQLPKDRFSAERLKGVDSTLKIQPAKLEDSAVYLCASSALGGSRNEQFFGPGTRLTVL.

This clone was observed once. The V call is TRBV7-3, the J call TRBJ2-2; no clear D gene. CDR1 and CDR2 from the germline V gene are SGHTA and FQGTGA. V was shortened by 2 bases and J by 4 bases, with 5 bases between the two germline ends. The CDR3 has 13 amino acids. In DNA, the CDR3 is TGTGCCAGCAGCTTATGGGGCACCGGGGAGCTGTTTTTT. This gives the protein CASSLWGTGELFF. The full variable domain, in which reference TRBV7-3 and TRBJ2-2 provide the parts outside the CDR3, is GAGVSQTPSNKVTEKGKYVELRCDPISGHTALYWYRQSLGQGPEFLIYFQGTGAADDSGLPNDRFFAVRPEGSVSTLKIQRTERGDSAVYLCASSLWGTGELFFGEGSRLTVL.

The chain uses TRBV19 and TRBJ1-3; perhaps TRBD1 as D (5 bases). Trimming pared 6 bases from V and 2 bases from J, leaving 8 bases between. Germline assignment: CDR1 LNHDA and CDR2 SQIVND (reference sequence). This CDR3 is 13 amino acids long. The CDR3 DNA is TGTGCCAGTAGATCGGGGCCTGGAAACACCATATATTTT. Encoded protein: CASRSGPGNTIYF.

The chain joins TRBV7-2 to TRBJ2-3; TRBD1 matches 9 bases. The CDR3 totals 12 residues. CDR1 and CDR2 from the germline V gene are SGHTA and FQGNSA. V lost 6 bases and J lost 12; bases outside the gene matches: 7. CDR3 bases: TGTGCCAGCAGTTTGACGGGACAGGGTCAGTATTTT. It codes for CASSLTGQGQYF.

In this sample, this clone turned up once. The chain employs TRBV7-9 and TRBJ1-2; no definite D call. Germline V CDR1 and CDR2: SEHNR, FQNEAQ (reference sequence). This CDR3 is built from 12 residues. The V end lost 1 base, the J end lost 6 bases, and 6 bases lay between the germline ends. CDR3 protein: CASSLEWDGYTF. The CDR3 DNA sequence: TGTGCCAGCAGCTTAGAGTGGGATGGCTACACCTTC.

The chain combines TRBV18 with TRBJ2-7; TRBD1 agrees at 10 bases. The V segment lost 0 bases and the J segment 6 bases; nucleotides outside the gene matches: 8. This CDR3 has 16 residues. From germline, CDR1 is KGHSH and CDR2 LQKENI. The CDR3 is CASSPPGQGRNSEQYF. For the CDR3, the DNA is TGTGCCAGCTCACCACCGGGACAGGGGCGTAACTCCGAGCAGTACTTC.

The chain links TRBV5-6 to TRBJ1-3; perhaps TRBD1 as D (6 bases). The CDR3 loop spans 15 amino acids. The V gene's germline CDR1 is SGHDT and CDR2 YYEEEE. Trimming removed 2 bases at V and 0 bases at J, with 9 bases between. The CDR3 DNA reads as TGTGCCAGCAGCTTTCCAGGGGTCTCTGGAAACACCATATATTTT. Protein: CASSFPGVSGNTIYF.

V is TRBV13 and J is TRBJ2-3; 12 bases are a match to TRBD2. The germline V gene encodes CDR1 PRHDT and CDR2 FYEKMQ (reference sequence). This CDR3 region has 16 residues. The junction had 9 bases not matched to a gene; V was cut back by 5 bases and J by 6 bases. The CDR3 DNA sequence: TGTGCCAGCAGCCCTAGCGGGGGGGCCGAACTCGATACGCAGTATTTT. Amino acids: CASSPSGGAELDTQYF. The entire variable domain, with the rest obtained from reference TRBV13 and TRBJ2-3, is as follows: AAGVIQSPRHLIKEKRETATLKCYPIPRHDTVYWYQQGPGQDPQFLISFYEKMQSDKGSIPDRFSAQQFSDYHSELNMSSLELGDSALYFCASSPSGGAELDTQYFGPGTRLTVL.

The genes are TRBV30 and TRBJ1-1; TRBD1 matches at 9 bases. This CDR3 is built from 15 residues. V was clipped by 5 bases and J by 5 bases; unmatched bases: 12. CDR1 and CDR2 (germline): GTSNPN, SVGIG (reference sequence). In DNA form, the CDR3 reads TGTGCCTGGGCGTATTCCTTAGGACAGGGGACTGAAGCTTTCTTT. Protein sequence: CAWAYSLGQGTEAFF.

The V gene is TRBV21-1, the J gene TRBJ1-5; the DNA was not used to check the table's D call, TRBD1. TRBV21-1 is described as a pseudogene. The CDR3 sequence is 15 residues long. CDR3 coding DNA: TGTGCCAGCAGCCCTGACACCTATAGCAATCAGCCCCAGCATTTT. It specifies CASSPDTYSNQPQHF.

The CDR3 DNA reads TGTGCCAGCAGCCGCTCGGACATCTCCAATGAGCAGTTCTTC. Amino acid sequence: CASSRSDISNEQFF. V usage is TRBV11-3 and J usage is TRBJ2-1; maybe TRBD1 (5 bases). The CDR3 has 14 residues. Germline-derived CDR1 and CDR2 are SGHNT and YENEEA. Trimming shortened V by 5 bases and J by 6 bases, and 14 bases separated the two germline ends.

Comment on this clone: The sample has other DNA sequences that encode this CDR3 too. V is TRBV19 and J is TRBJ1-5, with D maybe TRBD1 (6 bases). The CDR3 has 15 amino acids. Per germline, CDR1 LNHDA and CDR2 SQIVND (reference sequence). V dropped 9 bases and J dropped 2 bases, with 17 bases sitting between them. The CDR3 bases are TGTGCCAGCAGCGGACAGCTTTGGGGCAATCAGCCCCAGCATTTT. Translating gives CASSGQLWGNQPQHF.

This chain links TRBV29-1 with TRBJ2-1, with 14 nucleotides matching TRBD2. CDR1 is SQVTM, CDR2 ANQGSEA, per germline. The CDR3 is 14 residues long. The CDR3 region is CSLRLAGGPGEQFF. DNA for the CDR3: TGCAGTCTTAGACTAGCGGGGGGGCCCGGTGAGCAGTTCTTC.

The chain links TRBV5-6 to TRBJ2-5; TRBD1 or TRBD2 may be the D gene (5 bases each). The J call is uncertain, as TRBJ2-7 better fits the DNA end. Germline V lookup: CDR1 SGHDT, CDR2 YYEEEE. This CDR3 spans 17 amino acids. The CDR3 is CASSSPPWDGRSYEQYF. The CDR3 DNA reads TGTGCCAGCAGCTCCCCCCCCTGGGACGGACGCTCCTACGAGCAGTACTTC.

The genes are TRBV7-9 and TRBJ1-2; D may be TRBD1 (6 bases). The CDR3 length is 15 residues. In germline, CDR1 is SEHNR, CDR2 FQNEAQ (reference sequence). The V gene lost 5 bases and the J gene lost 0 bases, with 13 bases spanning the gap. CDR3 sequence: CASSPGGPPNYGYTF. DNA of the CDR3: TGTGCCAGCAGCCCGGGGGGGCCCCCTAACTATGGCTACACCTTC.

This chain uses TRBV10-3 with TRBJ2-2, with D tentatively TRBD2 (7 bases). V shed 4 bases and J shed 0 bases, with 18 bases lying between them. Germline V gene sequence: CDR1 ENHRY, CDR2 SYGVKD. The CDR3 extends over 18 amino acids. The CDR3 is CAISVRVGGGSNTGELFF. In nucleotides, the CDR3 is TGTGCCATCAGTGTTCGAGTTGGGGGGGGCTCGAACACCGGGGAGCTGTTTTTT.